This T cell receptor beta chain was documented in a study of shared clonotypes between healthy human individuals. CDR3 length: 15 amino acids. V was pared by 5 bases and J by 5 bases, with 18 bases between. Germline lookup yields CDR1 MNHEY and CDR2 SMNVEV (reference sequence). Sequencing was performed with immunoSEQ multiplex PCR; in TCRdb, only in-frame clones are kept and a portion is missing. The sample lists approximately 2.5 million clones; roughly 93% were seen once. The V gene is TRBV27, the J gene TRBJ2-5; D gene uncertain. The TCR sequence derives from a man aged 18 to 29 in good health. Some clones in this sample may be carry-over from other donors' samples. Sequenced sample: naive CD4+ T cells from PBMCs. Subset reported: CD45RA+ positively selected. The CDR3 DNA reads TGTGCCAGCAGTCCCCAGAGACGTGGGTCGGAGACCCAGTACTTC. The encoded protein is CASSPQRRGSETQYF.